This is a list of T cell receptor beta chains from one sample in a study of post-analysis software for immune sequencing data. One entry per CDR3 protein, called by TCRdb with MiXCR from the PCR reads. Among 750,000 to 950,000 distinct CDR3 sequences listed, 53% were seen once. Sequencing was done on a sample of blood. The source of these receptors is a girl aged 5-17 years with multiple sclerosis. Both conserved end residues are part of each CDR3. D genes are given only for firm matches. Size is stated for part of the rows, as once, few or many counts, or as a class when the clone is expanded.

V	J	size	D	CDR3	DNA
TRBV12-3/TRBV12-4	TRBJ1-2	.	TRBD1	CASRPQGGTNGYTF	TGTGCCAGCAGGCCCCAGGGGGGAACAAATGGCTACACCTTC
TRBV29-1	TRBJ1-2	once	.	CSVGPDRDHNYGYTF	TGCAGCGTTGGCCCCGACAGAGATCATAACTATGGCTACACCTTC
TRBV5-1	TRBJ2-7	few	TRBD1	CASKIDRTGVGEQYF	TGCGCCAGCAAAATCGATCGGACAGGGGTTGGGGAGCAGTACTTC
TRBV29-1	TRBJ2-5	few	.	CSAPFGYF	TGCAGCGCCCCATTTGGGTACTTC
TRBV6-6	TRBJ1-2	.	.	CASRDTTNQGRYGYTF	TGTGCCAGCAGGGATACGACCAACCAGGGCCGCTATGGCTACACCTTC
TRBV29-1	TRBJ2-7	.	.	CSVGSAVYEQYF	TGCAGCGTTGGATCCGCGGTTTACGAGCAGTACTTC
TRBV7-3	TRBJ2-1	once	.	CASSLEAEISYNEQFF	TGTGCCAGCAGCTTAGAGGCGGAAATATCCTACAATGAGCAGTTCTTC
TRBV12-5	TRBJ2-3	few	.	CASGLAETVTDTQYF	TGTGCTAGTGGCTTAGCGGAGACAGTCACAGATACGCAGTATTTT
TRBV11-2	TRBJ2-1	once	.	CASSLVGTSGGEQFF	TGTGCCAGCAGCTTAGTCGGGACATCAGGGGGGGAGCAGTTCTTC
TRBV20-1	TRBJ2-7	.	.	CSARGGGYEQYF	TGCAGTGCTAGGGGAGGGGGGTACGAGCAGTACTTC
TRBV25-1	TRBJ2-7	.	.	CASSESQGSYEQYF	TGTGCCAGCAGTGAATCCCAGGGATCCTACGAGCAGTACTTC
TRBV30	TRBJ2-2	once	.	CAWSPFSTGELFF	TGTGCCTGGAGTCCATTCAGCACCGGGGAGCTGTTTTTT
TRBV19	TRBJ2-7	.	.	CASRGEGYEQYF	TGTGCCAGTAGAGGTGAGGGATACGAGCAGTACTTC
TRBV5-1	TRBJ1-2	.	.	CASSLVETYYGYTF	TGCGCCAGCAGCTTGGTTGAGACCTACTATGGCTACACCTTC
TRBV6-5	TRBJ2-3	.	.	CASSSLTQQVADTQYF	TGTGCCAGCAGTTCTCTTACCCAACAGGTCGCAGATACGCAGTATTTT
TRBV29-1	TRBJ2-1	.	TRBD1	CSAQPGQGKNEQFF	TGCAGCGCCCAACCGGGACAGGGTAAAAATGAGCAGTTCTTC
TRBV10-3	TRBJ2-3	.	.	CAISPWSTSTDTQYF	TGTGCCATCAGTCCGTGGTCCACTAGCACAGATACGCAGTATTTT
TRBV5-5	TRBJ2-1	.	.	CASSLASGYTYNEQFF	TGTGCCAGCAGCTTGGCGTCCGGATATACTTACAATGAGCAGTTCTTC
TRBV29-1	TRBJ2-1	.	TRBD2	CSVLSSGAAYNEQFF	TGCAGCGTTCTTTCGAGCGGGGCCGCTTACAATGAGCAGTTCTTC
TRBV29-1	TRBJ2-5	.	TRBD1	CSVEGTGDRQGTQYF	TGCAGCGTTGAGGGGACAGGCGACCGCCAAGGGACCCAGTACTTC
TRBV7-2	TRBJ2-5	.	.	CASTKLPGMGAETQYF	TGTGCCAGCACCAAGCTCCCGGGGATGGGGGCGGAGACCCAGTACTTC
TRBV6-6	TRBJ2-1	few	TRBD2	CASSGVEAGGLEQFF	TGTGCCAGCAGTGGCGTTGAAGCGGGAGGGCTTGAGCAGTTCTTC
TRBV27	TRBJ2-1	.	.	CASTHRSSYNEQFF	TGTGCCAGCACCCACAGGAGCTCCTACAATGAGCAGTTCTTC
TRBV7-6	TRBJ2-1	few	TRBD1	CASSSLLTGAQGNEQFF	TGTGCCAGCAGCTCACTCCTTACAGGGGCCCAAGGCAATGAGCAGTTCTTC
TRBV12-3/TRBV12-4	TRBJ2-7	.	TRBD1	CASSTPGQTYEQYF	TGTGCCAGCAGTACACCGGGACAGACCTACGAGCAGTACTTC
TRBV20-1	TRBJ2-4	.	.	CSATRGTGIKNIQYF	TGCAGTGCTACCAGGGGGACTGGGATTAAAAACATTCAGTACTTC
TRBV20-1	TRBJ2-1	.	TRBD1	CSAAHRGAYNEQFF	TGCAGTGCTGCCCACAGGGGTGCCTACAATGAGCAGTTCTTC
TRBV12-3/TRBV12-4	TRBJ2-4	.	.	CASSLPGTAKNIQYF	TGTGCCAGCAGCCTCCCGGGGACAGCCAAAAACATTCAGTACTTC
TRBV7-6	TRBJ2-7	.	.	CASSLGRAGADSYEQYF	TGTGCCAGCAGCTTAGGCCGGGCGGGGGCCGACTCCTACGAGCAGTACTTC
TRBV9	TRBJ2-7	.	.	CASSVGIAHEQYF	TGTGCCAGCAGCGTCGGGATTGCCCACGAGCAGTACTTC
TRBV14	TRBJ1-6	.	TRBD1	CASSTRQGRNSPLHF	TGTGCCAGCAGCACAAGACAGGGGAGGAATTCACCCCTCCACTTT
TRBV20-1	TRBJ2-7	.	.	CSASESSPEVGEQYF	TGCAGTGCTAGTGAATCCTCGCCCGAGGTGGGCGAGCAGTACTTC
TRBV10-3	TRBJ2-3	few	.	CAISSGRSASTDTQYF	TGTGCCATCAGCTCCGGACGGTCCGCTAGCACAGATACGCAGTATTTT
TRBV5-5	TRBJ2-7	few	TRBD1	CASRMGQASYEQYF	TGTGCCAGCAGAATGGGACAGGCGAGCTACGAGCAGTACTTC
TRBV7-2	TRBJ1-2	.	.	CASSLGPGPSESYTF	TGTGCCAGCAGCTTAGGACCGGGCCCGTCTGAAAGCTACACCTTC
TRBV6-2/TRBV6-3	TRBJ2-3	.	.	CASTRSGTRPDTQYF	TGTGCCAGCACCCGTTCGGGGACGCGTCCAGATACGCAGTATTTT
TRBV5-1	TRBJ2-1	.	TRBD2	CASSLRTSGRASHNEQFF	TGCGCCAGCAGCTTGAGGACTAGCGGGAGGGCGTCGCACAATGAGCAGTTCTTC
TRBV10-1	TRBJ2-7	.	TRBD1	CASQDREFDEQYF	TGCGCCAGTCAGGACAGGGAATTTGACGAGCAGTACTTC
TRBV7-6	TRBJ2-7	once	TRBD2	CASSTSAGISYEQYF	TGTGCCAGCAGCACCTCAGCGGGAATCTCCTACGAGCAGTACTTC
TRBV5-1	TRBJ2-3	.	.	CASGFRTDTQYF	TGCGCCAGCGGCTTCAGGACGGATACGCAGTATTTT
TRBV20-1	TRBJ2-1	.	TRBD1	CSARSRDRGLHNEQFF	TGCAGTGCCCGATCCCGGGACAGGGGGCTCCACAATGAGCAGTTCTTC
TRBV5-1	TRBJ1-4	.	.	CASSYGTGPTNEKLFF	TGCGCCAGCAGCTACGGGACTGGACCAACTAATGAAAAACTGTTTTTT
TRBV4-1	TRBJ2-7	.	TRBD2	CASSQDARLAGGYEQYF	TGCGCCAGCAGCCAAGATGCGAGACTAGCGGGAGGGTACGAGCAGTACTTC
TRBV20-1	TRBJ2-3	.	.	CSASFHTGTDMQYF	TGCAGTGCTAGCTTCCACACGGGTACAGATATGCAGTATTTT
TRBV7-2	TRBJ2-3	.	TRBD2	CASSLRLAGASDTQYF	TGTGCCAGCAGCTTAAGACTAGCGGGGGCTTCAGATACGCAGTATTTT
TRBV19	TRBJ2-4	.	.	CASSIGYIQYF	TGTGCCAGTAGTATAGGCTACATTCAGTACTTC
TRBV10-3	TRBJ2-7	.	.	CAISDPAARTEYEQYF	TGTGCCATCAGTGATCCTGCGGCCAGGACAGAGTACGAGCAGTACTTC
TRBV5-6	TRBJ2-5	few	.	CASSLRTGYQETQYF	TGTGCCAGCAGCCTTAGAACAGGTTACCAAGAGACCCAGTACTTC
TRBV5-1	TRBJ2-5	.	TRBD2	CASSLSAGAGEQYF	TGCGCCAGCAGCTTGAGCGCGGGAGCCGGTGAGCAGTACTTC
TRBV10-3	TRBJ1-5	few	.	CAIGGLGNQPQHF	TGTGCCATCGGGGGATTGGGGAATCAGCCCCAGCATTTT
TRBV20-1	TRBJ2-5	.	.	CSAVRAPWETQYF	TGCAGTGCGGTTCGGGCGCCCTGGGAGACCCAGTACTTC
TRBV10-3	TRBJ1-5	.	TRBD1	CAISAGQGAGQPQHF	TGTGCCATCAGTGCCGGACAGGGAGCAGGTCAGCCCCAGCATTTT
TRBV12-3/TRBV12-4	TRBJ2-1	.	.	CASSFEGSEQFF	TGTGCCAGCAGTTTTGAAGGTAGTGAGCAGTTCTTC
TRBV28	TRBJ2-7	few	.	CASLVGGSSYEQYF	TGTGCCAGCCTCGTAGGGGGGAGTAGTTACGAGCAGTACTTC
TRBV10-3	TRBJ2-1	once	TRBD1	CAISSGTGGFNEQFF	TGTGCCATCAGTTCCGGGACAGGGGGCTTCAATGAGCAGTTCTTC
TRBV24-1	TRBJ2-5	.	TRBD2	CATSDGQRGIQETQYF	TGTGCCACCAGTGATGGCCAGCGGGGAATCCAAGAGACCCAGTACTTC
TRBV5-1	TRBJ2-2	.	.	CASSNRETTGELFF	TGCGCCAGCAGCAACAGGGAGACCACCGGGGAGCTGTTTTTT
TRBV20-1	TRBJ2-7	.	.	CSARHSSSSYEQYF	TGCAGTGCTAGGCATTCTAGCAGCTCCTACGAGCAGTACTTC
TRBV9	TRBJ2-7	.	.	CASSVEGTPPYEQYF	TGTGCCAGCAGCGTAGAAGGGACTCCACCCTACGAGCAGTACTTC
TRBV5-1	TRBJ1-2	few	TRBD1	CASRQGTNYGYTF	TGCGCCAGCAGACAGGGGACTAACTATGGCTACACCTTC